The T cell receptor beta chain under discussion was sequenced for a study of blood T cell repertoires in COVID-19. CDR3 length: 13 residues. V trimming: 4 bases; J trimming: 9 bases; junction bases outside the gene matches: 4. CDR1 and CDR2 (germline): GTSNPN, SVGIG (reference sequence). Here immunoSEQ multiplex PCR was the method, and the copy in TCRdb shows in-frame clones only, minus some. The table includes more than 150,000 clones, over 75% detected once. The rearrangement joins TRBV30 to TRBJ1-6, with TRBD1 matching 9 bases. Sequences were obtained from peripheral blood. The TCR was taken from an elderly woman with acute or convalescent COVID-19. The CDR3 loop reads CAWTWDRVSPLHF. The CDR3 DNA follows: TGTGCCTGGACGTGGGACAGGGTTTCACCCCTCCACTTT.